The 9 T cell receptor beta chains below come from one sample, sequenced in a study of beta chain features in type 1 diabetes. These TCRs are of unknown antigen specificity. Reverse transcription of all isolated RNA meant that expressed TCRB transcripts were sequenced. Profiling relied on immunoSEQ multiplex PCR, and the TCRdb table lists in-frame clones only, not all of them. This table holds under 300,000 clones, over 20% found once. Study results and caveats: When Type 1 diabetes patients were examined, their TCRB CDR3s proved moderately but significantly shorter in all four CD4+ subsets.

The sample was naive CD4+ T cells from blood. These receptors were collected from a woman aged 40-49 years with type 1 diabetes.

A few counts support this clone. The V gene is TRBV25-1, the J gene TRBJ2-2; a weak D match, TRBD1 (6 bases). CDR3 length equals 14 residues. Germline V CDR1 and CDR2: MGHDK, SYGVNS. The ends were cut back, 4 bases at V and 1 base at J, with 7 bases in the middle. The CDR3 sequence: CASSAQGNTGELFF. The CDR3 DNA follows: TGTGCCAGCAGTGCACAGGGGAACACCGGGGAGCTGTTTTTT.

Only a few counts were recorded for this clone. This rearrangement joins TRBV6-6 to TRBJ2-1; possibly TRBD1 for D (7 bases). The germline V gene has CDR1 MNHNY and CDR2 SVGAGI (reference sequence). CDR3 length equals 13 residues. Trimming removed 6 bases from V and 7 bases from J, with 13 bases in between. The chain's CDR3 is CASREGQPNEQFF. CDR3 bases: TGTGCCAGCAGGGAGGGACAGCCAAATGAGCAGTTCTTC.

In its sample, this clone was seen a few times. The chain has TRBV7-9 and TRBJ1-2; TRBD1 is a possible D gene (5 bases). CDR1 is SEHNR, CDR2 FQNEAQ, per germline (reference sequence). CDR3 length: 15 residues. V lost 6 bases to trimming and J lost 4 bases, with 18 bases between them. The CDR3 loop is CASSPWEGRGYGYTF. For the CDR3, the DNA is TGTGCCAGCAGTCCATGGGAGGGGCGAGGCTATGGCTACACCTTC.

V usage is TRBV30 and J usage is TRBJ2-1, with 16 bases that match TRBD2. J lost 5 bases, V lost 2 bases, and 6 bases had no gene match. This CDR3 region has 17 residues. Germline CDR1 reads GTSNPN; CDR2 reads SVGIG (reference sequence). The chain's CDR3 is CAWSPGTSGRADNEQFF. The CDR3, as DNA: TGTGCCTGGAGTCCCGGGACTAGCGGGAGGGCCGACAATGAGCAGTTCTTC. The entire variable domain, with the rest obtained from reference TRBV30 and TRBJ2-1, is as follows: SQTIHQWPATLVQPVGSPLSLECTVEGTSNPNLYWYRQAAGRGLQLLFYSVGIGQISSEVPQNLSASRPQDRQFILSSKKLLLSDSGFYLCAWSPGTSGRADNEQFFGPGTRLTVL.

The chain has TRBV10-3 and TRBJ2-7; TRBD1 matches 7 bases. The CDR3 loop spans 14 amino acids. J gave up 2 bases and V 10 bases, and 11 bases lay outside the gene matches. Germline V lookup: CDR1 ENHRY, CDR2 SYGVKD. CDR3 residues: CATSGQFPAYEQYF. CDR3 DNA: TGTGCCACCTCGGGACAGTTCCCGGCCTACGAGCAGTACTTC.

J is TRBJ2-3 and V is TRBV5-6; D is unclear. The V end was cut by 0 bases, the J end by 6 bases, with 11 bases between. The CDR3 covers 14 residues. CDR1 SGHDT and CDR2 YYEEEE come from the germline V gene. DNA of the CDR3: TGTGCCAGCAGCTTGGTAGCCCCGGCGGATACGCAGTATTTT. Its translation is CASSLVAPADTQYF.

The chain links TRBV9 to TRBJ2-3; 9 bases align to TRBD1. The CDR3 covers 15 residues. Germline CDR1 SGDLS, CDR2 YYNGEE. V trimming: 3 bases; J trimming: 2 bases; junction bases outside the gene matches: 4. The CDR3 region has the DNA TGTGCCAGCAGCGCCGGGACAGGGAACACAGATACGCAGTATTTT. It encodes CASSAGTGNTDTQYF.

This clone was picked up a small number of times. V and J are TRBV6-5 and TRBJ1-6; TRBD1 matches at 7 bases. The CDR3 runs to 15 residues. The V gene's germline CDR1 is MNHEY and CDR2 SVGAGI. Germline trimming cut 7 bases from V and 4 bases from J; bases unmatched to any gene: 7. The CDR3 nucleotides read TGTGCCAGCACCCTGACAGGGATATATAATTCACCCCTCCACTTT. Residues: CASTLTGIYNSPLHF.

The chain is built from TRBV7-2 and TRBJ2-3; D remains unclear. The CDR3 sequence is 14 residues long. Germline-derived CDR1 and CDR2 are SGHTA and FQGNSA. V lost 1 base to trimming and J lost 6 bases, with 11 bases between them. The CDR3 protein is CASSLVGEADTQYF. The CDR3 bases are TGTGCCAGCAGCTTAGTAGGAGAAGCCGATACGCAGTATTTT.